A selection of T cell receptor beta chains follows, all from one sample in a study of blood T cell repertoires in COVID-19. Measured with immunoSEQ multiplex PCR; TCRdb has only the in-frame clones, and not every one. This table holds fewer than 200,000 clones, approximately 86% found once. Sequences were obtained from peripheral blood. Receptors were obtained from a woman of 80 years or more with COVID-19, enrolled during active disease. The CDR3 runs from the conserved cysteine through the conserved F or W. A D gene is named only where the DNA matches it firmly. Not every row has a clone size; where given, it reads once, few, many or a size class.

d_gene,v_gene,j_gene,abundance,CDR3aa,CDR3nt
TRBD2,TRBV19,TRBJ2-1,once,CASSPKGLAGVFEQFF,TGTGCCAGTAGTCCGAAGGGACTAGCGGGAGTCTTTGAGCAGTTCTTC
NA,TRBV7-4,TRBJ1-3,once,CASSLVCGFQLQGSGNTIYF,TGTGCCAGCAGCTTAGTCTGTGGATTTCAATTACAGGGCTCTGGAAACACCATATATTTT
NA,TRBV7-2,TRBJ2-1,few,CASSLSGGSYNEQFF,TGTGCCAGCAGCCTAAGCGGAGGTTCCTACAATGAGCAGTTCTTC
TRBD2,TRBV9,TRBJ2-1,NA,CASSALAGTYNEQFF,TGTGCCAGCAGCGCCCTAGCGGGGACCTACAATGAGCAGTTCTTC
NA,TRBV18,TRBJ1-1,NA,CASSPRFGTGDTEAFF,TGTGCCAGCTCACCAAGGTTTGGAACAGGTGACACTGAAGCTTTCTTT
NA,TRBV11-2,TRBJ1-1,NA,CASSSNYNTEAFF,TGTGCCAGCAGCTCCAACTATAACACTGAAGCTTTCTTT
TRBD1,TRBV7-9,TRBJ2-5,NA,CASSRDRVEETQYF,TGTGCCAGCAGCCGGGACAGGGTAGAAGAGACCCAGTACTTC
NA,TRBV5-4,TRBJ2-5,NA,CASSFGQGAAAQYF,TGTGCCAGCAGCTTTGGTCAGGGCGCGGCGGCCCAGTACTTC
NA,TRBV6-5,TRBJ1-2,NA,CASSSLQGNYGYTF,TGTGCCAGCAGTTCTCTACAGGGAAACTATGGCTACACCTTC
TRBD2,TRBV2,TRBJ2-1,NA,CASKRGGDNEQFF,TGTGCCAGTAAGCGGGGTGGGGACAATGAGCAGTTCTTC
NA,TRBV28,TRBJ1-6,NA,CASTAGLGNSPLHF,TGTGCCAGCACGGCAGGGCTGGGTAATTCACCCCTCCACTTT
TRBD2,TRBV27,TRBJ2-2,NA,CASSLFWREPPGELFF,TGTGCCAGCAGTTTATTCTGGCGGGAGCCCCCCGGGGAGCTGTTTTTT
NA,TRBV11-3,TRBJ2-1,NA,CASSLGAYNEQFF,TGTGCCAGCAGCTTAGGAGCTTACAATGAGCAGTTCTTC
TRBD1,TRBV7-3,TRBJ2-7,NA,CASSDNSGTGCHEQYF,TGTGCCAGCAGCGACAATTCCGGGACAGGGTGCCACGAGCAGTACTTC
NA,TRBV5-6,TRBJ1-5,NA,CASSLDGLSNQPQHF,TGTGCCAGCAGCTTGGACGGGTTGAGCAATCAGCCCCAGCATTTT
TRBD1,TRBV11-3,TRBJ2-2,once,CASSSRTGQGTGELFF,TGTGCCAGCAGCTCCCGGACGGGACAGGGGACCGGGGAGCTGTTTTTT
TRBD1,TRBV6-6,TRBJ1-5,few,CASSYWDRGNNQPQHF,TGTGCCAGCAGTTACTGGGACAGGGGGAACAATCAGCCCCAGCATTTT
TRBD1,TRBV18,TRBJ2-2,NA,CASSPVIQGASGELFF,TGTGCCAGCTCACCAGTTATACAGGGGGCTTCCGGGGAGCTGTTTTTT
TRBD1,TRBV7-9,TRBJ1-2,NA,CASSLSGTEIYGYTF,TGTGCCAGCAGCTTATCAGGGACAGAGATCTATGGCTACACCTTC
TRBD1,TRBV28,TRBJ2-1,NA,CASSSPWDRGSNEQFF,TGTGCCAGCAGTTCCCCATGGGACAGGGGTAGCAATGAGCAGTTCTTC
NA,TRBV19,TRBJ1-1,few,CASSVQGRGTEAFF,TGTGCCAGTAGTGTCCAGGGGAGAGGCACTGAAGCTTTCTTT
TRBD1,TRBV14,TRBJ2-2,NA,CASSRAGTVNTGELFF,TGTGCCAGCAGCCGGGCCGGGACAGTGAACACCGGGGAGCTGTTTTTT
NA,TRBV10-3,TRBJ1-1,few,CAISEDGLGHEAFF,TGTGCCATCAGTGAAGATGGTCTAGGACATGAAGCTTTCTTT
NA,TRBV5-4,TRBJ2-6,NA,CASSFLRPGSGANVLTF,TGTGCCAGCAGCTTTCTACGCCCGGGCTCTGGGGCCAACGTCCTGACTTTC
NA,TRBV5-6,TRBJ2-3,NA,CASSLGLGVSDTQYF,TGTGCCAGCAGCTTGGGACTAGGTGTTTCAGATACGCAGTATTTT
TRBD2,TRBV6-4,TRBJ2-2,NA,CASSERLLAGPQMTGELFF,TGTGCCAGCAGTGAGAGGTTGCTAGCGGGACCCCAGATGACCGGGGAGCTGTTTTTT
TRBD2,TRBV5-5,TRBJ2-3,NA,CASSPTSLGDTQYF,TGTGCCAGCAGCCCGACTAGCTTGGGGGATACGCAGTATTTT
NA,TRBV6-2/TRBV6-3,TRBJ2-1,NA,CASSYTAIDPRGGDEQFF,TGTGCCAGCAGTTACACCGCGATCGACCCACGAGGAGGGGATGAGCAGTTCTTC
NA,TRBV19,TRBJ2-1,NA,CASSIGLGDEQFF,TGTGCCAGTAGTATAGGGCTAGGCGATGAGCAGTTCTTC
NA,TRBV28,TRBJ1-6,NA,CASSYQEPGGRFSPLHF,TGTGCCAGCAGCTACCAGGAGCCGGGGGGAAGGTTCTCACCCCTCCACTTT
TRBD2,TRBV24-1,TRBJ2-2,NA,CATERGIGGELFF,TGTGCCACGGAGCGGGGAATTGGCGGGGAGCTGTTTTTT
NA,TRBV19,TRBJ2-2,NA,CASSMQARTPAGELFF,TGTGCCAGTAGTATGCAAGCTAGAACCCCGGCCGGGGAGCTGTTTTTT
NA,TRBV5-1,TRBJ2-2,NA,CASSRRRASDTGELFF,TGCGCCAGCAGCCGCCGGAGGGCCTCGGACACCGGGGAGCTGTTTTTT
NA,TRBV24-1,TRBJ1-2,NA,CATSEGVYGYTF,TGTGCCACCTCGGAAGGGGTCTATGGCTACACCTTC
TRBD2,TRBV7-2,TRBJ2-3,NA,CASSFGAGVRDTQYF,TGTGCCAGCAGCTTCGGGGCGGGGGTGAGAGATACGCAGTATTTT
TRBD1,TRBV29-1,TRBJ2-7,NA,CSVSGTGGANPYF,TGCAGCGTGTCCGGGACAGGGGGCGCGAATCCGTACTTC
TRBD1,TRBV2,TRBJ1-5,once,CASTRQGEQPQHF,TGTGCCAGCACCAGACAGGGTGAGCAGCCCCAGCATTTT
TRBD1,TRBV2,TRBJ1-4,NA,CASSGTGTYEKLFF,TGTGCCAGCAGCGGGACAGGGACGTATGAAAAACTGTTTTTT
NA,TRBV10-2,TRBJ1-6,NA,CASSETLNSPLHF,TGCGCCAGCAGTGAGACCCTAAATTCACCCCTCCACTTT
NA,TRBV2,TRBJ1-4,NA,CASSHQGSTNEKLFF,TGTGCCAGCAGTCACCAGGGGTCAACTAATGAAAAACTGTTTTTT
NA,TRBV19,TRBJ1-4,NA,CASGKPGTLDEKLFF,TGTGCCAGTGGTAAACCCGGGACACTTGATGAAAAACTGTTTTTT
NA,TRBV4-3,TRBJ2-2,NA,CASSQAHRGELFF,TGCGCCAGCAGCCAAGCCCACAGAGGGGAGCTGTTTTTT
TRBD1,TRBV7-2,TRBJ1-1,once,CASSRDRVLKAEAFF,TGTGCCAGCAGCCGGGACAGGGTTTTGAAGGCTGAAGCTTTCTTT
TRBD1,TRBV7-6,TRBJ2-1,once,CASSYYTGTGAYNEQFF,TGTGCCAGCAGCTACTACACCGGGACAGGAGCCTACAATGAGCAGTTCTTC
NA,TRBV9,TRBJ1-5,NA,CASSVAGNQPQHF,TGTGCCAGCAGCGTAGCCGGGAATCAGCCCCAGCATTTT
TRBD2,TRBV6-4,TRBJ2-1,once,CATSEAGASYNEQFF,TGTGCCACATCGGAGGCGGGAGCGTCCTACAATGAGCAGTTCTTC
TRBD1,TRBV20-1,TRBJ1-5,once,CSASGQVFPAQHF,TGCAGTGCTAGTGGACAGGTCTTCCCGGCCCAGCATTTT
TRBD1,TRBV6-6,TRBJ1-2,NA,CASRSTGEYPLYGYTF,TGTGCCAGCAGATCCACAGGGGAATACCCTCTCTATGGCTACACCTTC
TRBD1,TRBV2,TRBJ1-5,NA,CASSEVTGDQPQHF,TGTGCCAGCAGTGAAGTGACAGGGGATCAGCCCCAGCATTTT
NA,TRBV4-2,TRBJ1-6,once,CASSQPLAGNSPLHF,TGTGCCAGCAGCCAGCCCCTTGCGGGGAATTCACCCCTCCACTTT
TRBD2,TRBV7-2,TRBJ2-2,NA,CASSWTSNGELFF,TGTGCCAGCAGCTGGACTAGCAACGGGGAGCTGTTTTTT
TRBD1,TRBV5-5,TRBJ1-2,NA,CASSPLTGADYTF,TGTGCCAGCAGCCCCCTGACAGGGGCGGACTACACCTTC
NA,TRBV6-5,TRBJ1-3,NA,CASRPADSPGNTIYF,TGTGCCAGCAGGCCAGCGGACAGCCCTGGAAACACCATATATTTT
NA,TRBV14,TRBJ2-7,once,CASSATRNLRQFRTYEQYF,TGTGCCAGCAGCGCGACGAGAAATCTTAGACAGTTTAGAACCTACGAGCAGTACTTC
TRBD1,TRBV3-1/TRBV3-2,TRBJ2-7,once,CASSQGTGGHEQYF,TGTGCCAGCAGCCAAGGGACAGGGGGCCACGAGCAGTACTTC
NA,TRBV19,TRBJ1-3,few,CASSTVSGNTIYF,TGTGCCAGTAGTACAGTCTCTGGAAACACCATATATTTT
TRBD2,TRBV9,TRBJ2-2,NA,CASSVAPSGRGTGELFF,TGTGCCAGCAGCGTAGCTCCTAGCGGGAGGGGCACCGGGGAGCTGTTTTTT